These 9 T cell receptor beta chains were sequenced from one sample in a study of blood T cell repertoires in COVID-19. Profiled with immunoSEQ multiplex PCR; TCRdb holds only in-frame clones, not every one. The table lists hundreds of thousands of clones, more than 75% of them singletons. The sequenced sample consisted of peripheral blood. The receptors originated from an older woman who had recovered from COVID-19.

This chain links TRBV19 with TRBJ1-2; tentative D call: TRBD1 (5 bases). This CDR3 is built from 16 residues. The V gene's germline CDR1 is LNHDA and CDR2 SQIVND (reference sequence). Trimming removed 7 bases from V and 4 bases from J, with 22 bases in between. The CDR3 DNA sequence: TGTGCCAGTAACACCGGAGGGAGGGGAGGATTCTATGGCTACACCTTC. Residues: CASNTGGRGGFYGYTF. Complete variable domain (other parts from reference TRBV19 and TRBJ1-2): DGGITQSPKYLFRKEGQNVTLSCEQNLNHDAMYWYRQDPGQGLRLIYYSQIVNDFQKGDIAEGYSVSREKKESFPLTVTSAQKNPTAFYLCASNTGGRGGFYGYTFGSGTRLTVV.

CDR3 protein: CASSQTERWAEAFF. CDR3 bases: TGTGCCAGCAGCCAAACGGAGAGGTGGGCTGAAGCTTTCTTT. This chain links TRBV7-8 with TRBJ1-1; D is ambiguous. The V end lost 5 bases, the J end lost 6 bases, and 16 bases lay between the germline ends. CDR1 SGHVS and CDR2 FQNEAQ come from the germline V gene. This CDR3 region has 14 residues.

The V gene is TRBV18, the J gene TRBJ1-6, with D perhaps TRBD1 (6 bases). The CDR3 spans 19 residues. CDR1 KGHSH and CDR2 LQKENI come from the germline V gene. V lost 0 bases to trimming and J lost 11 bases, with 26 bases between them. The CDR3: CASSPPGHFRGLQGPPLHF. The CDR3, as DNA: TGTGCCAGCTCACCACCCGGGCATTTCAGGGGTTTGCAGGGTCCACCCCTCCACTTT.

The CDR3 DNA follows: TGTGCCAGCAGTTACTCTTCGGACGGACTGCCCCAGCATTTT. This encodes CASSYSSDGLPQHF. The rearrangement uses TRBV6-6 and TRBJ1-5; no definite D call. The CDR3 extends over 14 amino acids. With 0 bases removed from V and 9 bases from J, the gap between germline ends came to 12 bases. Per the germline V gene, CDR1 is MNHNY and CDR2 is SVGAGI (reference sequence).

This clone was detected once. The genes are TRBV12-3 or TRBV12-4 and TRBJ1-3; no reliable D call. The V end was cut by 8 bases, the J end by 0 bases, with 5 bases between. This CDR3 region has 12 residues. The CDR3 DNA sequence: TGTGCCAGCGCGGACTCTGGAAACACCATATATTTT. Protein product: CASADSGNTIYF.

Points on this clone: A far larger clone is off by one base, so a read error is likely. The chain couples TRBV11-2 to TRBJ1-1; no definite D call. The germline V and J ends were trimmed by 0 bases and 2 bases, with 4 bases remaining between them. The CDR3 runs 13 residues. Germline V gene sequence: CDR1 SGHAT, CDR2 FQNNGV. CDR3 bases: TGTGCCAGCAGCTTAGACACTAACACTGAAGCTTTCTTT. Amino acids: CASSLDTNTEAFF.

For the CDR3, the DNA is TGTGCCAGCAGACGCGGGACAGGGGACTACGAGCAGTACTTC. Its protein product is CASRRGTGDYEQYF. The gene calls are TRBV6-5 and TRBJ2-7; 10 nucleotides agree with TRBD1. V was pared by 6 bases and J by 3 bases, with 5 bases of the junction left unmatched. Germline CDR1 reads MNHEY; CDR2 reads SVGAGI. The CDR3 consists of 14 residues.

The chain employs TRBV27 and TRBJ1-3; possible D gene TRBD1, 5 bases. V was trimmed by 7 bases and J by 5 bases, leaving 12 bases between them. Germline CDR1 and CDR2: MNHEY and SMNVEV (reference sequence). The CDR3 contains 13 residues. The CDR3 sequence is CASKGSFRNTIYF. CDR3 bases: TGTGCCAGCAAGGGGTCTTTTAGAAACACCATATATTTT.

The gene calls are TRBV9 and TRBJ2-3; the D is unclear. The CDR3 extends over 10 amino acids. Trimming stripped 3 bases from V and 10 bases from J, with 6 bases between. Germline-derived CDR1 and CDR2 are SGDLS and YYNGEE. The DNA for the CDR3 is TGTGCCAGCAGCGGTTCCGCGCAGTATTTT. Its protein is CASSGSAQYF.